This T cell receptor beta chain was retrieved from a study of T-cell reconstitution after alpha-beta-depleted transplantation in children. This sample's TCRbeta library carried unique molecular identifier barcodes. MiXCR, run by TCRdb on the PCR reads, gives a single entry per CDR3 protein. The table lists about 500,000 distinct CDR3 sequences, approximately 29% of them singletons. Trimming took 10 bases from V and 11 from J, leaving 20 bases between them. CDR3 length: 12 residues. Per germline, CDR1 PRHDT and CDR2 FYEKMQ (reference sequence). The receptor was isolated from a human donor who donated a stem cell graft to a child with aplastic anemia. This sequence joins TRBV13 and TRBJ1-1; D is unclear. This specimen was PBMCs from the stem cell graft donor, taken from the stem cell graft. As DNA, the CDR3 is TGTGCCACAATTCGCTTTGAAACGGGGGCTTTCTTT. Its protein product is CATIRFETGAFF.